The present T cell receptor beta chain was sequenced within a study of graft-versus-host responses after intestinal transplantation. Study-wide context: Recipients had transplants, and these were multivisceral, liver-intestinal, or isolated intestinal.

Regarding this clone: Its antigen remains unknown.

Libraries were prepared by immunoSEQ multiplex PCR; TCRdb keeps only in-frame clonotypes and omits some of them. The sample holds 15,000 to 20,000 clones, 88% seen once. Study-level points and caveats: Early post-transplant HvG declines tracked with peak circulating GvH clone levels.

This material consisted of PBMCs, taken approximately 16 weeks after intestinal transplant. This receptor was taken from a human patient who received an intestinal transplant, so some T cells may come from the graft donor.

The CDR3 sequence is CASSFDPGQSGKLFF. The CDR3 bases are TGTGCCAGCAGCTTTGACCCGGGACAGAGTGGAAAACTGTTTTTT. This chain joins TRBV11-2 and TRBJ1-4; 7 positions agree with TRBD1. The CDR3 contains 15 residues. CDR1 is SGHAT and CDR2 is FQNNGV in the germline V gene. The V segment lost 3 bases and the J segment 10 bases; nucleotides outside the gene matches: 11.